This record covers a single T cell receptor beta chain. TCRdb's table, derived via immunoSEQ multiplex PCR, lists solely in-frame clones and lacks some. The sample shows under 2,000,000 clones, around 96% of them seen only once. Looked up from germline, CDR1 is LGHNA and CDR2 is YNFKEQ. V lost 0 bases and J lost 7; bases outside the gene matches: 3. The CDR3 sequence is 14 residues long. This entry belongs to a study of shared clonotypes between healthy human individuals. Only CD45RO-negative cells positively selected for CCR7 counted as naive CD8 cells, so terminally differentiated effector memory CD45RA+ cells were excluded.

This chain uses TRBV4-2 with TRBJ2-3; TRBD2 matches at 8 bases. This clonotype originated in a man in his late teens or twenties in good health. Source material: naive CD8+ T cells sorted from blood. DNA for the CDR3: TGTGCCAGCAGCCAAGACCGGGGGGGTTATACGCAGTATTTT. It encodes CASSQDRGGYTQYF.